This TCR beta chain was captured by sequencing in a study of PD-1 blockade in classical Hodgkin lymphoma. The CDR3 is 13 amino acids. Germline V gene sequence: CDR1 MNHEY, CDR2 SVGAGI. V was trimmed by 2 bases and J by 5 bases, leaving 10 bases between them. Autologous stem cell transplantation was followed by relapse in every patient, and brentuximab vedotin exposure varied. Classification of best responses gave complete response, partial response or progressive disease. TCRdb's table, derived via immunoSEQ multiplex PCR, lists solely in-frame clones and lacks some. The sample holds about 31,000 clones, around 71% seen once.

The receptor was derived from a human donor with classical Hodgkin lymphoma. Sequencing was performed on peripheral blood mononuclear cells (PBMCs), taken before the second cycle of nivolumab. J is TRBJ2-7 and V is TRBV6-5; D gene ambiguous. The CDR3 here is CASSYRDKDEQYF. Written as DNA, the CDR3 is TGTGCCAGCAGTTACAGGGATAAGGACGAGCAGTACTTC.